Each of the 21 T cell receptor beta chains below was sequenced from the same sample in a study of T cell responses to AZD1222 COVID-19 vaccine. The protocol was immunoSEQ multiplex PCR, while the TCRdb copy is restricted to in-frame clones and leaves out a portion. The table lists roughly 67,000 clones, 70% to 90% of them singletons. The sample in question was peripheral blood, obtained on day 0 of AZD1222 vaccination. The receptors here all came from an adult in good health.

This clone was counted once. CDR3 nucleotides: TGCGCCAGCAGCGCTGACAGGTTTTACTACGAGCAGTACTTC. As protein: CASSADRFYYEQYF. V and J are TRBV5-1 and TRBJ2-7; possible D gene TRBD1, 6 bases. Germline CDR1 and CDR2: SGHRS and YFSETQ. The CDR3 runs 14 residues. With 4 bases removed from V and 3 bases from J, the gap between germline ends came to 14 bases.

The chain recombines TRBV6-5 with TRBJ2-7; no firm D call. Germline CDR1 MNHEY, CDR2 SVGAGI. The CDR3 sequence is 14 residues long. The V and J ends lost 6 bases and 3 bases respectively, with 15 bases between them. The CDR3 DNA follows: TGTGCCAGCAGCCCCTCTAGTTCAGGCTACGAGCAGTACTTC. Translation gives CASSPSSSGYEQYF.

DNA of the CDR3: TGTGCCACCAGTACGCTAGCGGGAGGGCCCGATGAGCAGTTCTTC. Residues: CATSTLAGGPDEQFF. V gene TRBV15 combines with J gene TRBJ2-1; 12 bases fit TRBD2. The trim removed 6 bases at V and 8 bases at J, leaving 8 bases unmatched. This CDR3 is built from 15 residues. Germline values: CDR1 LNHNV, CDR2 YYDKDF (reference sequence).

The rearrangement links TRBV2 to TRBJ2-6, with 8 bases that match TRBD1. The junction had 17 bases not matched to a gene; V was cut back by 10 bases and J by 0 bases. CDR3 length: 19 residues. Per germline, CDR1 SNHLY and CDR2 FYNNEI. CDR3 coding DNA: TGTGCCAACTTCCTCGACAGGGGATCTCGAACCTCTGGGGCCAACGTCCTGACTTTC. Translation: CANFLDRGSRTSGANVLTF.

The chain has TRBV6-5 and TRBJ1-2; no clear D gene. Trimming took 2 bases from V and 8 from J, leaving 21 bases between them. Per the germline V gene, CDR1 is MNHEY and CDR2 is SVGAGI. The CDR3 contains 16 residues. The CDR3 sequence: CASSYRRYVDQEGYTF. CDR3 nucleotides: TGTGCCAGCAGTTACAGGCGATATGTGGACCAGGAGGGCTACACCTTC.

The chain couples TRBV5-4 to TRBJ2-1, with TRBD1 as a possible D gene (6 bases). Germline V CDR1 and CDR2: SGHNT, YYREEE (reference sequence). This CDR3 has 15 amino acids. The germline V and J ends were trimmed by 4 bases and 0 bases, with 11 bases remaining between them. DNA for the CDR3: TGTGCCAGCAGCCCTGGACAGTTCTCCTACAATGAGCAGTTCTTC. Protein product: CASSPGQFSYNEQFF.

In this sample, this clone turned up a few times. The chain uses TRBV10-3 and TRBJ1-1; perhaps TRBD1 as D (5 bases). V gave up 7 bases and J gave up 0 bases, with 21 bases separating them. The V gene's germline CDR1 is ENHRY and CDR2 SYGVKD. This CDR3 region has 17 residues. CDR3 loop: CAIMKEGGGILNTEAFF. CDR3 nucleotides: TGTGCCATCATGAAGGAAGGTGGGGGTATTTTGAACACTGAAGCTTTCTTT.

This chain uses TRBV28 with TRBJ1-3, with D possibly TRBD1 on 6 matching bases. V lost 5 bases to trimming and J lost 7 bases, with 18 bases between them. This CDR3 region has 15 residues. In germline, CDR1 is MDHEN, CDR2 SYDVKM. CDR3 sequence (DNA): TGTGCCAGCAGTCCTCCCCAAAGGGGGTGGAACACCATATATTTT. Amino acids: CASSPPQRGWNTIYF.

This clone has only a few counts. The gene calls are TRBV5-4 and TRBJ2-5; D is perhaps TRBD1 (5 bases). V lost 3 bases, J lost 2 bases, and 11 bases lay in between. Germline-derived CDR1 and CDR2 are SGHNT and YYREEE (reference sequence). The CDR3 runs to 14 residues. In DNA, the CDR3 is TGTGCCAGCAGCTCTACAGGTGTACAAGAGACCCAGTACTTC. Its translation: CASSSTGVQETQYF.

The chain combines TRBV11-2 with TRBJ2-5; tentative D call: TRBD1 (5 bases). Germline assignment: CDR1 SGHAT and CDR2 FQNNGV. Trimming left V 1 base short and J 3 bases short, with 12 bases between. The CDR3 totals 15 residues. This CDR3 is CASSLAHGQEETQYF. Written as DNA, the CDR3 is TGTGCCAGCAGCTTAGCCCACGGACAAGAAGAGACCCAGTACTTC. The whole variable domain, remainder taken from reference TRBV11-2 and TRBJ2-5, is EAGVAQSPRYKIIEKRQSVAFWCNPISGHATLYWYQQILGQGPKLLIQFQNNGVVDDSQLPKDRFSAERLKGVDSTLKIQPAKLEDSAVYLCASSLAHGQEETQYFGPGTRLLVL.

J is TRBJ2-2 and V is TRBV7-8; 9 positions agree with TRBD1. The CDR3 is 15 amino acids. Germline lookup yields CDR1 SGHVS and CDR2 FQNEAQ. V trimming: 5 bases; J trimming: 6 bases; junction bases outside the gene matches: 7. The CDR3 coding sequence is TGTGCCAGCAGCCGCCAGGACAGGGGTGCCGGGGAGCTGTTTTTT. This translates into CASSRQDRGAGELFF.

This chain joins TRBV12-3 or TRBV12-4 and TRBJ2-3, with 7 nucleotides matching TRBD2. The CDR3 is 13 amino acids. Germline trimming cut 10 bases from V and 5 bases from J; bases unmatched to any gene: 9. The CDR3 nucleotides are TGTGCCACCATAGGTTTAGCGGGAGATACGCAGTATTTT. It is translated as CATIGLAGDTQYF.

V usage is TRBV6-2 or TRBV6-3 and J usage is TRBJ1-2; TRBD1 might be the D (5 bases). The V gene lost 6 bases and the J gene lost 4 bases, with 15 bases spanning the gap. The germline CDR1 and CDR2 sequences are MNHEY and SVGEGT. The CDR3 extends over 14 amino acids. The CDR3 DNA reads as TGTGCCAGCAGCCGAGGGACCGACGCCTATGGCTACACCTTC. Amino acid sequence: CASSRGTDAYGYTF.

The V and J genes are TRBV6-2 or TRBV6-3 and TRBJ2-7; D is perhaps TRBD2 (7 bases). This CDR3 has 16 amino acids. Germline assignment: CDR1 MNHEY and CDR2 SVGEGT. Deletions cut 2 bases from V and 2 bases from J, with 16 bases between. The CDR3 spells CASSYETGGHTYEQYF. The CDR3 nucleotides are TGTGCCAGCAGTTACGAGACGGGGGGCCATACCTACGAGCAGTACTTC.

V usage is TRBV29-1 and J usage is TRBJ1-4; D remains ambiguous. Trimming left V 4 bases short and J 2 bases short, with 8 bases between. The CDR3 extends over 13 amino acids. The germline CDR1 and CDR2 sequences are SQVTM and ANQGSEA. CDR3 nucleotides: TGCAGCGTTGTCCTGGGGACTAATGAAAAACTGTTTTTT. Its translation: CSVVLGTNEKLFF.

A single count supports this clone. The gene calls are TRBV5-4 and TRBJ2-5; D unclear. Germline assignment: CDR1 SGHNT and CDR2 YYREEE (reference sequence). V was cut by 4 bases and J by 5 bases, with 12 bases left in between. The CDR3 is 13 residues long. The CDR3 DNA reads as TGTGCCAGCAGCCCGGTTGGATCTGAGACCCAGTACTTC. Translation gives CASSPVGSETQYF.

The chain employs TRBV12-3 or TRBV12-4 and TRBJ2-7, with D unresolved. V shed 4 bases and J shed 3 bases, with 10 bases lying between them. The length of the CDR3 is 13 residues. CDR3 in amino acids: CASSSRQVYEQYF. CDR3 nucleotide sequence: TGTGCCAGCAGTTCACGGCAGGTCTACGAGCAGTACTTC.

Only a few counts were recorded for this clone. V gene TRBV4-3 combines with J gene TRBJ2-7, with a tentative D call TRBD2 (6 bases). V was clipped by 8 bases and J by 3 bases, with 20 bases between them. The CDR3 has 15 residues. The germline V gene has CDR1 LGHNA and CDR2 YSLEER. Here the CDR3 DNA reads TGCGCCAGCGGACTGAGACTAGGACGAGGCTACGAGCAGTACTTC. Translation: CASGLRLGRGYEQYF.

This clone was seen more than once but under ten times. The gene calls are TRBV28 and TRBJ1-6, with a possible D match to TRBD1 (6 bases). The V and J ends lost 7 bases and 9 bases respectively, with 16 bases between them. This CDR3 has 14 amino acids. Per germline, CDR1 MDHEN and CDR2 SYDVKM. As DNA, the CDR3 is TGTGCCAGCAAGTTGGGGCAGGGGAGTTCACCCCTCCACTTT. Amino acid sequence: CASKLGQGSSPLHF.

This clone was seen just once. The CDR3 sequence is CASSFVPQGRLEYF. CDR3 DNA sequence: TGTGCCAGCAGCTTCGTACCACAGGGGCGGTTGGAGTACTTC. This chain joins TRBV7-2 and TRBJ2-7; 7 bases line up with TRBD1. Trimming cost V 3 bases and J 11 bases; bases outside gene matches: 13. The CDR3 consists of 14 residues. Germline V gene lookup returns CDR1 SGHTA and CDR2 FQGNSA.

The chain carries TRBV7-2 and TRBJ1-5, with D possibly matching TRBD1 (5 bases). Germline V lookup: CDR1 SGHTA, CDR2 FQGNSA. The V end was cut by 1 base, the J end by 4 bases, with 11 bases between. The CDR3 consists of 15 residues. This chain's CDR3 is CASSLVGAWNQPQHF. DNA of the CDR3: TGTGCCAGCAGCTTAGTCGGGGCCTGGAATCAGCCCCAGCATTTT.